This T cell receptor beta chain was identified in a study of blood T cells in healthy people across ages. This clonotype occurred a few times. A second PCR of 7 to 11 cycles used a sample-barcoded 5' primer and a J-beta primer mix. TCRdb redid the calling of the 5' RACE reads with MiXCR, one entry per CDR3 protein. This sample carries 1.5 million to 2 million distinct CDR3 sequences, 28% of them seen once, and the ten largest clones take roughly 8%. The CDR3 covers 15 residues. The ends were cut back, 4 bases at V and 0 bases at J, with 13 bases in the middle. Germline values: CDR1 SGHKS, CDR2 YYEKEE (reference sequence).

The sequence came from a woman in her twenties or thirties in good health. Sequenced: blood. This chain links TRBV5-5 with TRBJ1-2, with D perhaps TRBD1 (6 bases). The CDR3 loop is CASSPGQRPNYGYTF. The CDR3, as DNA: TGTGCCAGCAGCCCCGGACAGCGACCTAACTATGGCTACACCTTC. Filled out from reference TRBV5-5 and TRBJ1-2, the complete variable domain reads DAGVTQSPTHLIKTRGQQVTLRCSPISGHKSVSWYQQVLGQGPQFIFQYYEKEERGRGNFPDRFSARQFPNYSSELNVNALLLGDSALYLCASSPGQRPNYGYTFGSGTRLTVV.